Listed here is a single T cell receptor (beta chain). The antigen it binds to is not known. No per-base quality is available; no much larger clone lies one base away. These data are taken from a study of shared T cell receptors in the human thymus (dated by TCRdb to the early 2020s). Looking at the study overall: The study investigated the way shared, self-reactive T-cell receptor alpha chains are produced in the human thymus.

The CDR3 holds 15 amino acids from the cysteine to the phenylalanine. This entry keeps only the CDR3 DNA: 45 bases, framed from base 1. Trimming accounts for 2 bases at V and 3 bases at J, while the number of junction bases matched to no gene is 6. The library came from the immunoSEQ multiplex PCR assay. Entries here come from immuneACCESS through TCRdb and include only in-frame sequences with V and J called. Some clones fail to appear in such tables; in the studies checked, an unresolved V gene covers under half of the shortfall, and the cause of the remainder is unknown. The sample includes about 380,000 clones, with 85% to 95% observed a single time. The ten largest clones add up to around 0.019% of the sample.

This receptor was taken from a human donor. The rearrangement combines TRBV23-1 with TRBJ2-7, with TRBD1 matching 8 junction bases. TRBV23-1 is recorded as an ORF, its role being uncertain. The sample was thymocytes. The CDR3 here reads CASSQGQGSYYEQYF. In nucleotides, the sequence is TGCGCCAGCAGTCAAGGACAGGGAAGCTACTACGAGCAGTACTTC.